Reported below is one T cell receptor beta chain. The CDR3 covers 15 residues. Trimming shortened V by 2 bases and J by 4 bases, and 9 bases separated the two germline ends. Germline assignment: CDR1 MNHEY and CDR2 SMNVEV (reference sequence). The data stem from a study of T cell changes during pregnancy in multiple sclerosis. TCRdb keeps only in-frame clones here, not all; method: immunoSEQ multiplex PCR. The table has around 34,000 clones, about 95% seen once; the top ten hold 0.39%. The source is a female donor with multiple sclerosis, enrolled in a pregnancy study. The sample here was CD4+ T cells from peripheral blood mononuclear cells, taken in the second trimester of pregnancy. The V and J genes are TRBV27 and TRBJ1-6; D is ambiguous. The CDR3 loop is CASSLGGNYNSPLHF. CDR3 DNA sequence: TGTGCCAGCAGTTTAGGCGGCAATTATAATTCACCCCTCCACTTT.